Each of the 19 T cell receptor beta chains below was sequenced from the same sample in a study of cytomegalovirus exposure and HLA in healthy donors (dated 2017 in TCRdb). Library construction relied on the immunoSEQ multiplex PCR assay. TCRdb holds this immuneACCESS table with in-frame rearrangements only. Some clones are missing; in checked studies, unresolved V genes explain under half, and the rest has no known cause. The sample profile shows approximately 65,000 clones; around 96% of them were found once. More than 4% of the sample goes to the ten largest clones. Source material: PBMCs. These receptors all stem from a woman aged 18-29 years in good health and CMV-seropositive.

The CDR3 here is CASSREPGDTQYF. CDR3 coding DNA: TGTGCCAGCAGCAGGGAACCCGGGGATACGCAGTATTTT. The V and J genes are TRBV27 and TRBJ2-3; tentative D call: TRBD1 (5 bases). Germline values: CDR1 MNHEY, CDR2 SMNVEV (reference sequence). CDR3 length equals 13 residues. V was trimmed by 6 bases and J by 6 bases, leaving 13 bases between them.

The chain links TRBV5-1 to TRBJ1-1; D gene uncertain. The CDR3 length is 13 residues. Germline assignment: CDR1 SGHRS and CDR2 YFSETQ. The ends were cut back, 0 bases at V and 1 base at J, with 4 bases in the middle. The CDR3 nucleotides read TGCGCCAGCAGCTTGGTATCGAACACTGAAGCTTTCTTT. It translates to CASSLVSNTEAFF.

The chain uses TRBV9 and TRBJ2-1; 15 bases align to TRBD2. Trimming removed 8 bases from V and 6 bases from J; junction bases left unmatched: 9. This CDR3 region has 16 residues. Germline V lookup: CDR1 SGDLS, CDR2 YYNGEE. CDR3 sequence reads: CASPGLAGGPSNEQFF. The DNA for the CDR3 is TGTGCCAGTCCCGGACTAGCGGGAGGGCCCTCCAATGAGCAGTTCTTC.

The CDR3 is CATSRERDSLNQPQHF. DNA for the CDR3: TGTGCCACCAGCAGAGAAAGGGACAGCCTCAATCAGCCCCAGCATTTT. This chain uses TRBV15 with TRBJ1-5; 7 nucleotides line up with TRBD1. The CDR3 sequence is 16 residues long. CDR1 and CDR2 (germline): LNHNV, YYDKDF (reference sequence). The V gene end was trimmed by 0 bases and the J gene end by 3 bases; junction bases not matched to a gene: 5.

The chain has TRBV7-2 and TRBJ2-7; D gene uncertain. Trimming cost V 4 bases and J 0 bases, with 7 bases left between them. The germline CDR1 and CDR2 sequences are SGHTA and FQGNSA. CDR3 size: 13 residues. The CDR3 nucleotides are TGTGCCAGCAGCTCGCTACCCTCCTACGAGCAGTACTTC. Encoded protein: CASSSLPSYEQYF.

V is TRBV4-1 and J is TRBJ2-1; D is ambiguous. There are 17 residues in the CDR3. The ends were cut back, 5 bases at V and 5 bases at J, with 22 bases in the middle. The germline gives CDR1 MGHRA, CDR2 YSYEKL. CDR3: CASSNPDWPRSNNEQFF. CDR3 DNA: TGCGCCAGCAGCAATCCCGACTGGCCGCGGAGCAACAATGAGCAGTTCTTC.

J is TRBJ2-5 and V is TRBV11-3, with D perhaps TRBD2 (6 bases). The CDR3 is 15 amino acids. Trimming took 10 bases from V and 5 from J, leaving 23 bases between them. Germline V gives CDR1 SGHNT, CDR2 YENEEA. CDR3 sequence: CATSINVRRDETQYF. In nucleotides, the CDR3 is TGTGCCACCTCCATTAACGTACGGAGGGACGAGACCCAGTACTTC.

The genes are TRBV6-5 and TRBJ2-1; 10 nucleotides align to TRBD1. J was trimmed by 4 bases and V by 9 bases; bases with no gene match: 6. CDR1 MNHEY and CDR2 SVGAGI come from the germline V gene. The CDR3 runs 14 residues. In DNA, the CDR3 is TGTGCCAGTGAACCGGGACAGGGGTACAATGAGCAGTTCTTC. This gives the protein CASEPGQGYNEQFF.

The chain is built from TRBV7-9 and TRBJ1-2, with 7 bases identical to TRBD1. V dropped 1 base and J dropped 8; count of bases not matched to a gene: 10. CDR1 is SEHNR and CDR2 is FQNEAQ in the germline V gene (reference sequence). The CDR3 contains 15 residues. CDR3 residues: CASSLDQGGAGGYTF. The CDR3 DNA sequence: TGTGCCAGCAGCTTAGACCAAGGGGGCGCAGGCGGCTACACCTTC.

This chain connects TRBV28 to TRBJ1-4; D ambiguous. Germline V CDR1 and CDR2: MDHEN, SYDVKM. The CDR3 totals 14 residues. V lost 6 bases and J 2 bases, leaving 10 bases between the germline ends. The CDR3 spells CASSRGSTNEKLFF. CDR3 DNA: TGTGCCAGCAGCCGAGGGTCGACTAATGAAAAACTGTTTTTT.

The rearrangement links TRBV11-1 to TRBJ1-2; 10 positions match TRBD1. This CDR3 contains 15 residues. Germline CDR1 and CDR2: SGHAT and FQDESV (reference sequence). Unmatched junction bases numbered 8, after V lost 5 bases and J lost 5 bases. The CDR3 DNA follows: TGTGCCAGCAGCATGACAGGGGGCGCTTATTATGGCTACACCTTC. Amino acid sequence: CASSMTGGAYYGYTF. The complete variable domain, with remaining parts taken from reference TRBV11-1 and TRBJ1-2, reads EAEVAQSPRYKITEKSQAVAFWCDPISGHATLYWYRQILGQGPELLVQFQDESVVDDSQLPKDRFSAERLKGVDSTLKIQPAELGDSAMYLCASSMTGGAYYGYTFGSGTRLTVV.

The rearrangement uses TRBV21-1 and TRBJ2-5; the DNA was not used to check the table's D call, TRBD2. TRBV21-1 is a known pseudogene. The CDR3 sequence is 17 residues long. CDR3 amino acids: CASSSWTSGRGGETQYF. For the CDR3, the DNA is TGTGCCAGCAGCAGCTGGACTAGCGGGAGGGGTGGTGAGACCCAGTACTTC.

CDR3 region: CASKELQETQYF. CDR3 bases: TGCGCCAGCAAAGAACTCCAAGAGACCCAGTACTTC. This chain links TRBV10-1 with TRBJ2-5, with D uncertain. The CDR3 contains 12 residues. Germline values: CDR1 WNHNN, CDR2 SYGVQD (reference sequence). The V and J ends lost 7 bases and 1 base respectively, with 7 bases between them.

V usage is TRBV25-1 and J usage is TRBJ1-5; the match to TRBD1 covers 9 bases. CDR3 length: 14 amino acids. The V gene end was trimmed by 4 bases and the J gene end by 2 bases; junction bases not matched to a gene: 0. Germline values: CDR1 MGHDK, CDR2 SYGVNS. The CDR3 DNA reads TGTGCCAGCAGTGGGGACAGGGGCAATCAGCCCCAGCATTTT. Translation: CASSGDRGNQPQHF.

V is TRBV27 and J is TRBJ2-7, with D tentatively TRBD1 (6 bases). This CDR3 spans 14 amino acids. The V end lost 1 base, the J end lost 3 bases, and 10 bases lay between the germline ends. Germline-derived CDR1 and CDR2 are MNHEY and SMNVEV (reference sequence). The CDR3 region is CASSLWDKIYEQYF. The CDR3 coding sequence is TGTGCCAGCAGTTTATGGGACAAGATCTACGAGCAGTACTTC.

The chain uses TRBV15 and TRBJ1-3, with 8 bases aligning to TRBD1. After removal of 9 bases from V and 4 bases from J, the junction contained 11 bases not matched to a gene. The CDR3 is made up of 15 amino acids. Germline CDR1 LNHNV, CDR2 YYDKDF (reference sequence). CDR3 sequence reads: CATQFDRGSGNTIYF. CDR3 in DNA: TGTGCCACTCAGTTCGACAGGGGTTCAGGAAACACCATATATTTT.

The V call is TRBV28, the J call TRBJ1-2, with D unclear. The germline V gene encodes CDR1 MDHEN and CDR2 SYDVKM. There are 17 residues in the CDR3. The V and J ends lost 8 bases and 11 bases respectively, with 33 bases between them. The CDR3 loop is CASRASPVGYTFGPYTF. DNA for the CDR3: TGTGCCAGCCGCGCCTCCCCGGTGGGCTACACTTTCGGTCCGTACACCTTC.

This clone came up once. V usage is TRBV7-9 and J usage is TRBJ1-1, with TRBD1 identical over 11 bases. The germline CDR1 and CDR2 sequences are SEHNR and FQNEAQ (reference sequence). This CDR3 contains 16 residues. Losses at the gene ends were 5 bases for V and 4 bases for J; bases not matched to a gene: 9. CDR3 bases: TGTGCCAGCAGCCCCCTGGACGGGACAGGGGGCACTGAAGCTTTCTTT. Its protein product is CASSPLDGTGGTEAFF.

The chain uses TRBV5-1 and TRBJ2-7; 8 bases agree with TRBD2. Germline CDR1 SGHRS, CDR2 YFSETQ. This CDR3 has 15 residues. V gave up 4 bases and J gave up 0 bases; unmatched junction bases: 6. CDR3 nucleotide sequence: TGCGCCAGCAGCCAAAAGCGGGAGAGCTCCTACGAGCAGTACTTC. Translated, it gives CASSQKRESSYEQYF.